The subject of this entry is one T cell receptor beta chain. This clonotype was seen ten or more times. Its antigen target is currently unknown. The input lacks base qualities; no much larger clone sits a single base away. The data stem from a study of kidney transplant recipient with SARS-CoV-2 infection (dated by TCRdb to about 2021). For sequencing, an Illumina MiSeq was employed. The peripheral T cell repertoire was profiled for human TCRbeta genes. Per the authors' processing: Differential clonotype abundance was tested with beta-binomial modelling to account for variability over time. Expanded clonotypes were checked against the ImmuneCODE reference database of SARS-CoV-2-associated TCRs and mapped to regions of the viral genome. Additional repertoire analyses were carried out for TRBV gene usage, CDR3 length, CDR3 amino acid overlap between time points, clonotype abundance distributions and Jaccard similarity. TCRdb reprocessed the public reads (quality trimming at Q25 with fastp, clone calling with MiXCR) and kept in-frame beta chains. Rows with one shared CDR3 protein collapse into an entry with the most common genes and DNA. None of the V and J calls come from the authors' own analysis; TCRdb made them. The sample table holds fewer than 250,000 distinct CDR3 sequences, of which about 30% were seen once. The biggest ten clones account for around 6.8% of the sample.

The CDR1 and CDR2 encoded by the germline V gene are SGDLS and YYNGEE. V loses 7 bases, J loses 4 bases, and the germline ends lie 23 bases apart. CDR3 length: 16 amino acids, cysteine to phenylalanine. Only CDR3 DNA remains: 48 bases, in frame from the first base. The time point label here, explained by the study, means: pre-pandemic baseline sample and day 111 after first positive SARS-CoV-2 test. This material consisted of a blood sample, taken at baseline and around day 110 from a kidney transplant recipient. This TCR was sampled from a male patient in his thirties who had COVID-19 and was a kidney transplant recipient. Because of the transplant, the T cells may be the graft donor's rather than the patient's own. The chain is encoded by TRBV9 joined to TRBJ1-2, with the identity of the D gene unclear. The CDR3 corresponds to CASSLVYSRKTYGYTF. The DNA sequence reads TGTGCCAGCTCATTAGTGTACTCAAGAAAGACCTATGGCTACACCTTC.